Listed below are T cell receptor beta chains from one sample, sequenced in a study of blood T cell repertoires in COVID-19. Generated by immunoSEQ multiplex PCR, the TCRdb table keeps only in-frame clones and is missing some. The sample includes some 60,000 clones, approximately 80% of them seen just once. The material sequenced was peripheral blood. The receptors were gathered from a man between 45 and 60 years old with COVID-19, enrolled during active disease. Both conserved end residues are part of each CDR3. D genes are given only for firm matches. Clone size, where shown, is once, few, many, or a class for clones that have expanded.

>TRBJ2-7|NA|NA|TRBV21-1|11
TGTGCCAGCCCCAAGAGGGACGAGCAGTACTTC
CASPKRDEQYF
>TRBJ2-5|NA|NA|TRBV7-6|14
TGTGCCAGCAGCATCCGACAGGCCCAAGACACCCAGTACTTC
CASSIRQAQDTQYF
>TRBJ2-7|NA|TRBD2|TRBV6-1|13
TGTGCCAGCAGTGAGGGGACTACCTACGAGCAGTACTTC
CASSEGTTYEQYF
>TRBJ2-7|once|NA|TRBV5-8|13
TGTGCCAGCAGCTTGGGGGGAGACCACGAGCAGTACTTC
CASSLGGDHEQYF
>TRBJ2-7|NA|NA|TRBV6-5|12
TGTGCCAGCGAACCACTGGTCTACGAGCAGTACTTC
CASEPLVYEQYF
>TRBJ2-7|NA|TRBD2|TRBV12-3/TRBV12-4|12
TGTGCCAGCAGCCCCGGGGGGTACGAGCAGTACTTC
CASSPGGYEQYF
>TRBJ2-7|NA|TRBD2|TRBV28|16
TGTGCCAGCAGTTTATTGGGGACTAGCGGGTTCGGCGAGCAGTACTTC
CASSLLGTSGFGEQYF
>TRBJ2-7|few|NA|TRBV7-8|18
TGTGCCAGCAGCGCGCGCCCCGAGCCCAACCCCCTCTCCTACGAGCAGTACTTC
CASSARPEPNPLSYEQYF
>TRBJ1-2|NA|TRBD1|TRBV28|13
TGTGCCAGCAGTTCCTCAGGGGGCTATGGCTACACCTTC
CASSSSGGYGYTF
>TRBJ1-6|NA|NA|TRBV28|14
TGTGCCAGCTTAAGTGGGGCCCGCGGTTCACCCCTCCACTTT
CASLSGARGSPLHF
>TRBJ2-5|NA|TRBD1|TRBV28|15
TGTGCCAGCAGTGCAGAGGCGACAGGGTATGAGACCCAGTACTTC
CASSAEATGYETQYF
>TRBJ1-1|NA|TRBD1|TRBV6-5|14
TGTGCCAGCAGCAGGACAGGGGACTACACTGAAGCTTTCTTT
CASSRTGDYTEAFF
>TRBJ1-6|NA|TRBD1|TRBV3-1/TRBV3-2|14
TGTGCCAGCAGCCCTCGGACAGGGAGTTCACCCCTCCACTTT
CASSPRTGSSPLHF
>TRBJ2-3|once|NA|TRBV6-5|13
TGTGCCATCTCCAGGGGCCCCACAGATACGCAGTATTTT
CAISRGPTDTQYF
>TRBJ1-4|NA|TRBD1|TRBV4-2|16
TGTGCCAGCAGCCAAGGCGGAGGGACAGGGAATGAAAAACTGTTTTTT
CASSQGGGTGNEKLFF
>TRBJ2-7|NA|NA|TRBV5-6|14
TGTGCCAGCAGCTTCGAGGGAGGACGCGGCGAGCAGTACTTC
CASSFEGGRGEQYF
>TRBJ2-2|NA|NA|TRBV7-3|16
TGTGCCAGCAGCCCCCATGGGGGGTCGAACACCGGGGAGCTGTTTTTT
CASSPHGGSNTGELFF
>TRBJ2-6|NA|NA|TRBV28|13
TGTGCCAGCACCGTTGCTGGGGCCAACGTCCTGACTTTC
CASTVAGANVLTF